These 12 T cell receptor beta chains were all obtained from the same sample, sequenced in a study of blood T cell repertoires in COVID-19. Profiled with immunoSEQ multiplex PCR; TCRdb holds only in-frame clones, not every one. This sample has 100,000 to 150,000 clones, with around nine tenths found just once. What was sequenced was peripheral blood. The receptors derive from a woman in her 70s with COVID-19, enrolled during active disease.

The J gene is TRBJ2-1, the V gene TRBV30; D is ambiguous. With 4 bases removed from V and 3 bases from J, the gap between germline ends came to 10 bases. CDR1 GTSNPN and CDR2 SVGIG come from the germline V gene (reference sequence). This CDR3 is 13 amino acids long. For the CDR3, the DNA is TGTGCCTGGAATGTGGGCAGCTACAATGAGCAGTTCTTC. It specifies CAWNVGSYNEQFF.

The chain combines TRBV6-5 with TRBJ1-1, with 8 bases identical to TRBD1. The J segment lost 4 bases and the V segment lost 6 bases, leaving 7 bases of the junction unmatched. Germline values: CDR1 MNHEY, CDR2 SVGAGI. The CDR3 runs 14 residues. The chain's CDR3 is CASSLTGASTEAFF. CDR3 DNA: TGTGCCAGCAGCCTGACAGGGGCTAGCACTGAAGCTTTCTTT.

CDR3 DNA sequence: TGCGCCAGCAGCATGGGGCTCGGGGAGACCCAGTACTTC. This encodes CASSMGLGETQYF. The J gene is TRBJ2-5, the V gene TRBV5-1, with a weak D call TRBD1 (5 bases). Deletions cut 4 bases from V and 5 bases from J, with 12 bases between. Looked up from germline, CDR1 is SGHRS and CDR2 is YFSETQ. The CDR3 has 13 amino acids.

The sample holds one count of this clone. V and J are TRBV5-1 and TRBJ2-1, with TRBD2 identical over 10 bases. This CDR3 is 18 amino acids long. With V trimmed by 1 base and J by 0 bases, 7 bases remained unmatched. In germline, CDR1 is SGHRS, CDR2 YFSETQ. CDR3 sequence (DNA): TGCGCCAGCAGCTTGCAGGCTAGCGGGGGAAGCTCCTACAATGAGCAGTTCTTC. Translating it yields CASSLQASGGSSYNEQFF.

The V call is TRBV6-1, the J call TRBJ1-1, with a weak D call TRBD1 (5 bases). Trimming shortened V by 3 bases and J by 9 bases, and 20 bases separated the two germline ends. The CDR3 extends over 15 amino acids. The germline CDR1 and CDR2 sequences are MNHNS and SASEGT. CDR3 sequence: CASSDLSGGDGQAFF. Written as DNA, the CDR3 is TGTGCCAGCAGTGATTTATCCGGGGGGGACGGTCAAGCTTTCTTT.

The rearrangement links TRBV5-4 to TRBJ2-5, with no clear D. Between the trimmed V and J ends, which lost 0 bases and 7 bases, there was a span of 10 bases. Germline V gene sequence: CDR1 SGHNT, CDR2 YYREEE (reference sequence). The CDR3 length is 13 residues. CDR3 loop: CASSLDTRGTQYF. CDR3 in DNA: TGTGCCAGCAGCTTGGATACGAGAGGGACCCAGTACTTC. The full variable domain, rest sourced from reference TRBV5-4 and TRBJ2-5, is ETGVTQSPTHLIKTRGQQVTLRCSSQSGHNTVSWYQQALGQGPQFIFQYYREEENGRGNFPPRFSGLQFPNYSSELNVNALELDDSALYLCASSLDTRGTQYFGPGTRLLVL.

The CDR3 nucleotides are TGTGCCAGCAGCTTAGTGGCAGGACTCTCCTACAATGAGCAGTTCTTC. Its protein product is CASSLVAGLSYNEQFF. This rearrangement joins TRBV7-9 to TRBJ2-1; D is perhaps TRBD2 (5 bases). CDR1 is SEHNR, CDR2 FQNEAQ, per germline (reference sequence). With 1 base removed from V and 0 bases from J, the gap between germline ends came to 10 bases. The CDR3 is 16 amino acids.

Here the CDR3 reads CSVEGQNYGYTF. CDR3 sequence (DNA): TGCAGCGTTGAAGGACAGAACTATGGCTACACCTTC. J is TRBJ1-2 and V is TRBV29-1; possible D gene TRBD1, 5 bases. This CDR3 spans 12 amino acids. Trimming cost V 1 base and J 2 bases, with 5 bases left between them. The germline CDR1 and CDR2 sequences are SQVTM and ANQGSEA.

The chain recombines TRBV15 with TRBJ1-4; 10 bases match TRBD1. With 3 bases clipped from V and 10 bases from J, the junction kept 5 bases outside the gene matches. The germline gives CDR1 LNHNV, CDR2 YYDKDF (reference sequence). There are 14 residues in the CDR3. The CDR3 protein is CATSRGTGVGKLFF. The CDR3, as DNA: TGTGCCACCAGCAGGGGGACAGGGGTTGGAAAACTGTTTTTT.

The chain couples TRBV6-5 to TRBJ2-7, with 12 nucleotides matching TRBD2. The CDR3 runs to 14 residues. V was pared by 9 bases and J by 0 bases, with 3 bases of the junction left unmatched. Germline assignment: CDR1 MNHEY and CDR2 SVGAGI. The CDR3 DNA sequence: TGTGCCAGTCGGACTAGCGGGAACTCCTACGAGCAGTACTTC. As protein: CASRTSGNSYEQYF.

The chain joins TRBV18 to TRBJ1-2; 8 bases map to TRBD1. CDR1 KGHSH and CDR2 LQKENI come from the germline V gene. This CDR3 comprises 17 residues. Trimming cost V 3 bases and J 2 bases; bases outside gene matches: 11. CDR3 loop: CASSPRVDGQGNYGYTF. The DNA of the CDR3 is TGTGCCAGCTCACCGAGGGTCGACGGACAGGGAAACTATGGCTACACCTTC.

The CDR3 sequence: CASSPGLVSYNEQFF. DNA for the CDR3: TGTGCCAGCTCACCAGGTTTAGTCTCCTACAATGAGCAGTTCTTC. This chain links TRBV18 with TRBJ2-1; no clear D gene. The CDR3 totals 15 residues. V was trimmed by 2 bases and J by 0 bases, leaving 8 bases between them. Germline CDR1 is KGHSH and CDR2 is LQKENI. Full variable domain (outside the CDR3, taken from reference TRBV18 and TRBJ2-1): NAGVMQNPRHLVRRRGQEARLRCSPMKGHSHVYWYRQLPEEGLKFMVYLQKENIIDESGMPKERFSAEFPKEGPSILRIQQVVRGDSAAYFCASSPGLVSYNEQFFGPGTRLTVL.